The entry below describes one TCR beta chain. Assay used: immunoSEQ multiplex PCR; TCRdb lists only in-frame clones, some missing. Among some 2,500,000 clones listed, around 93% were seen once. This sample was included in a study of shared clonotypes between healthy human individuals. Trimming took off 2 bases at V and 5 bases at J, with 10 bases between the two ends. Looked up from germline, CDR1 is SGHTA and CDR2 is FQGNSA. This CDR3 has 13 residues. The chain joins TRBV7-2 to TRBJ2-7; D gene unclear. Specimen: naive CD4+ T cells from PBMCs. Subset noted: CD45RA+ positively selected. This clonotype originated in a man aged 18 to 30 in good health. Some clones in this sample may be carry-over from other donors' samples. CDR3 DNA sequence: TGTGCCAGCAGCTTAATCCTTCCTCACGAGCAGTACTTC. Residues: CASSLILPHEQYF.